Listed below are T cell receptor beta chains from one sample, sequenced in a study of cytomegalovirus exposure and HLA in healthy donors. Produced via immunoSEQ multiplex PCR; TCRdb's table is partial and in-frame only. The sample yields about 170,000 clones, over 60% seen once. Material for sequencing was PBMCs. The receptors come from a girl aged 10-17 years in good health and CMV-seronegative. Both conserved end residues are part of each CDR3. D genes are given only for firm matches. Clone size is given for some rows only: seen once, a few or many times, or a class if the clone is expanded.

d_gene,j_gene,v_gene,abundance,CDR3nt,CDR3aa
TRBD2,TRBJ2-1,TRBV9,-,TGTGCCAGCAGCCTTCTAGCGGGGGGGCTTCGAGAGCAGTTCTTC,CASSLLAGGLREQFF
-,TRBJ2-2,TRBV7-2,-,TGTGCCAGCAGCTTGCGCCGGGGGGAGCTGTTTTTT,CASSLRRGELFF
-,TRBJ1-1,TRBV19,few,TGTGCCAGTAGTTCCCCGGGAAGATGGGGTAGTGAAGCTTTCTTT,CASSSPGRWGSEAFF
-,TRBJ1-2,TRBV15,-,TGTGCCACCAGCAGCACAGGGTTGAAGCCTTATGGCTACACCTTC,CATSSTGLKPYGYTF
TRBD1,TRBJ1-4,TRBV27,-,TGTGCCAGCAGTTCCAACCGACAGGGGCAGGATAATGAAAAACTGTTTTTT,CASSSNRQGQDNEKLFF
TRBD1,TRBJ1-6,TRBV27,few,TGTGCCAGCAGTCCCGACAGGGGCAAGAATTCACCCCTCCACTTT,CASSPDRGKNSPLHF
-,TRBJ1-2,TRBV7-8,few,TGTGCCAGCAGCTTAGCGGGGGGGGCAGATCATCGAACATATGGCTACACCTTC,CASSLAGGADHRTYGYTF
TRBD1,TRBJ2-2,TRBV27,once,TGTGCCAGCAGTCCCGGGACAGGGCTACACACCGGGGAGCTGTTTTTT,CASSPGTGLHTGELFF
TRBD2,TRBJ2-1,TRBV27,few,TGTGCCAGCAGTCCGGGGGGCTCCTACAATGAGCAGTTCTTC,CASSPGGSYNEQFF
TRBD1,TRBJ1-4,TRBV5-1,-,TGCGCCAGCAGCTTGTCGACAGGGCCCAGAGGAGCTAATGAAAAACTGTTTTTT,CASSLSTGPRGANEKLFF
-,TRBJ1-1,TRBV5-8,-,TGTGCCAGCAGCTTGGCATGGTCGGGGAGGAACACTGAAGCTTTCTTT,CASSLAWSGRNTEAFF
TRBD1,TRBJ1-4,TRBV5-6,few,TGTGCCAGCAGCTTGGCGACAGGGGCGCGCGAAAAACTGTTTTTT,CASSLATGAREKLFF
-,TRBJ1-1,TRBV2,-,TGTGCCAGCCGTAGGCGGATAACTGCGGCTTTCTTT,CASRRRITAAFF
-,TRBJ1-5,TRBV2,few,TGTGCCAGCGGCCCCAGGCGAGAGAAGGAGCCCCAGCATTTT,CASGPRREKEPQHF
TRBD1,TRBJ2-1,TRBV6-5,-,TGTGCCAGCAGTTACAGGGGACAGGGGGATGAGCAGTTCTTC,CASSYRGQGDEQFF
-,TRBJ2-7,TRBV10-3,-,TGTGCCATCCAGGGGAAGCAGTACTTC,CAIQGKQYF
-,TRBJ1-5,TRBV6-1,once,TGTGCCAGCAGTTTCTCAGGGGACGATCAGCCCCAGCATTTT,CASSFSGDDQPQHF
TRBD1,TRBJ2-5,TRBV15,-,TGTGCCACCAGTGTGACAGGGGTTTTAGAGACCCAGTACTTC,CATSVTGVLETQYF
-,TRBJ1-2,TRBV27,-,TGTGCCAGCAGTTCCTCGACTACCTTC,CASSSSTTF
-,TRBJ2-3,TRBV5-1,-,TGCGCCAGCAGCTCAACAGGGTCAGATACGCAGTATTTT,CASSSTGSDTQYF
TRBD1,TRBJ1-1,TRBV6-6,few,TGTGCCAGCACAATGACAGGGACTGAAGCTTTCTTT,CASTMTGTEAFF
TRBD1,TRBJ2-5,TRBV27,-,TGTGCCAGCAGTCTAACAGGGGGCGCGACCCAGTACTTC,CASSLTGGATQYF
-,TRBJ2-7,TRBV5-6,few,TGTGCCAGCATCCGAAGGGACAACTACGAGCAGTACTTC,CASIRRDNYEQYF
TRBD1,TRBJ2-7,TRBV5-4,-,TGTGCCAGCAGCTTGGGAGGACAGGTGACCTACGAGCAGTACTTC,CASSLGGQVTYEQYF
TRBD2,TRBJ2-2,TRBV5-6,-,TGTGCCAGCAGCTTTGTGACTAGCGGGGGGGCCGGGGAGCTGTTTTTT,CASSFVTSGGAGELFF
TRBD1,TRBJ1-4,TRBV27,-,TGTGCCAGCAGTCTCAGGGGGGAAAAACTGTTTTTT,CASSLRGEKLFF
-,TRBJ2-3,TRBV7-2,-,TGTGCCAGCAGCTTAGCGGCGTGGGGGCCAAGCACAGATACGCAGTATTTT,CASSLAAWGPSTDTQYF
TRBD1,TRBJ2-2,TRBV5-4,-,TGTGCCAGCAGCCCGACTGGACAGGGTGTGGGGGAGCTGTTTTTT,CASSPTGQGVGELFF
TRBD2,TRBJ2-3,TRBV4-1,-,TGCGCCAGCAGCCAAGAACCTAGCGGGGGGGCGGATACGCAGTATTTT,CASSQEPSGGADTQYF
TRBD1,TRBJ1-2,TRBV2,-,TGTGCCAGCAGTACGGACAGGGAGAACTATGGCTACACCTTC,CASSTDRENYGYTF
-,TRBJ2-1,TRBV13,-,TGTGCCAGCAGCTTAGTAGGGTCCCTGAGGGATGAGCAGTTCTTC,CASSLVGSLRDEQFF
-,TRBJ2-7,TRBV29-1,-,TGCAGCGTTGAGGGGAGGACAGGCCCAGAGCAACCCTACGAGCAGTACTTC,CSVEGRTGPEQPYEQYF
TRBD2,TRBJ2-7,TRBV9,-,TGTGCCAGCAGCCCTAGCGGGGGTCCATACGAGCAGTACTTC,CASSPSGGPYEQYF
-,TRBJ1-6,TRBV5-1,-,TGCGCCAGCAGCTTTTGGCAGTTAAGCTCCTATAATTCACCCCTCCACTTT,CASSFWQLSSYNSPLHF
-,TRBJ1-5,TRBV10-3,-,TGTGCCATCAACGAGGAGACTAATCAGCCCCAGCATTTT,CAINEETNQPQHF
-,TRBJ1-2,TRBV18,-,TGTGCCAGCTCAACCAGACAGAATGGCTACACCTTC,CASSTRQNGYTF
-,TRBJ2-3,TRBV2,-,TGTGCCAGCAGACAAGAAGATACGCAGTATTTT,CASRQEDTQYF
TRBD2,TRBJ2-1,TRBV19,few,TGTGCTACGGCGGGGGGGTCAAATGAGCAGTTCTTC,CATAGGSNEQFF
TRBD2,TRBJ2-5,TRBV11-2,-,TGTGCCAGCAGCTACACTAGCGGGGGGGCGGAGACCCAGTACTTC,CASSYTSGGAETQYF
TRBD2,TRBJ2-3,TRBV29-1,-,TGCAGCGTACTAGCGGGGCTCGTTGAGCAGTATTTT,CSVLAGLVEQYF
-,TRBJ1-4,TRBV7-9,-,TGTGCCAGCAGCAACGGAGGAATGGAAAAACTGTTTTTT,CASSNGGMEKLFF
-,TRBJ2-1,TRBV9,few,TGTGCCAGCAGCGTAAGTTCGAGCTCCTACAATGAGCAGTTCTTC,CASSVSSSSYNEQFF
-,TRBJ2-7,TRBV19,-,TGTGCCAGTATTCGAGGGTCTGGCGAGCAGTACTTC,CASIRGSGEQYF
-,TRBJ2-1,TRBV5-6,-,TGTGCCAGCAGCTTGGGGGGGCTACGCAATGAGCAGTTCTTC,CASSLGGLRNEQFF
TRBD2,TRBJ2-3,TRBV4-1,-,TGCGCCAGCAGCCAAGATGGTAGCGGGGGCACAGATACGCAGTATTTT,CASSQDGSGGTDTQYF
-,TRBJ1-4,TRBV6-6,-,TGTGCCAGCAGACACCCAGGGATTACTAATGAAAAACTGTTTTTT,CASRHPGITNEKLFF
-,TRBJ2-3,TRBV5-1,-,TGCGCCAGCAGCTTGGAGGCAGGATCAGATACGCAGTATTTT,CASSLEAGSDTQYF
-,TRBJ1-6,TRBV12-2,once,TGTGCAAGTCGCTTACCAACGAGCTCCTATAATTCACCCCTCCACTTT,CASRLPTSSYNSPLHF
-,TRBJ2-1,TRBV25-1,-,TGTGCCAGCAGTGTATACAATGAGCAGTTCTTC,CASSVYNEQFF
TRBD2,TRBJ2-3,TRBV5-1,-,TGCGCCAGCAGCTTGGTTGTTAGCGGGGGGGCCTCAGATACGCAGTATTTT,CASSLVVSGGASDTQYF
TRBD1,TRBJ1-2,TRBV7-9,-,TGTGCCAGCAGCGACCGACAGGGATACTATGGCTACACCTTC,CASSDRQGYYGYTF